The clone carrying this T cell receptor beta chain appeared a few times. TCRdb re-called the RT-PCR reads through MiXCR, storing one row per CDR3 protein. This table has about 520,000 distinct CDR3 sequences, about 7.2% appearing once. This entry is derived from a study of response to subunit inactivated influenza vaccine. This receptor was taken from a man in his fifties or sixties who received an inactivated influenza vaccine. This material consisted of PBMCs from blood, taken less than 30 months after vaccination.

CDR3 in DNA: TGTGCCAGCAGCGTCGGGACAGTCAGCACAGATACGCAGTATTTT. Translated: CASSVGTVSTDTQYF. This chain connects TRBV9 to TRBJ2-3; TRBD1 matches at 7 bases. From germline, CDR1 is SGDLS and CDR2 YYNGEE. CDR3 size: 15 residues. Germline trimming cut 2 bases from V and 0 bases from J; bases unmatched to any gene: 3. Looking up the rest from reference TRBV9 and TRBJ2-3 gives the full variable domain: DSGVTQTPKHLITATGQRVTLRCSPRSGDLSVYWYQQSLDQGLQFLIQYYNGEERAKGNILERFSAQQFPDLHSELNLSSLELGDSALYFCASSVGTVSTDTQYFGPGTRLTVL.